One and the same sample provided the 18 T cell receptor beta chains below, sequenced in a study of T cell responses to AZD1222 COVID-19 vaccine. TCRdb keeps only in-frame clones here, not all; method: immunoSEQ multiplex PCR. The sample lists under 200,000 clones; 85% to 95% were seen once. Sequences were derived from peripheral blood, sampled on day 0 of AZD1222 vaccination. The receptors stem from an adult in good health.

The chain is built from TRBV7-8 and TRBJ1-1; possibly TRBD1 for D (5 bases). Trimming shortened V by 0 bases and J by 8 bases, and 13 bases separated the two germline ends. CDR1 SGHVS and CDR2 FQNEAQ come from the germline V gene. The CDR3 length is 14 residues. The CDR3 protein is CASSLANWGSEAFF. CDR3 DNA sequence: TGTGCCAGCAGCTTAGCAAACTGGGGCTCAGAAGCTTTCTTT.

The chain uses TRBV11-2 and TRBJ1-1; D gene uncertain. Germline CDR1 SGHAT, CDR2 FQNNGV. The ends were cut back, 5 bases at V and 6 bases at J, with 13 bases in the middle. The CDR3 is made up of 13 amino acids. CDR3 nucleotides: TGTGCCAGCAGCCGAATCACCCGCCCTGAAGCTTTCTTT. As protein: CASSRITRPEAFF. The full variable domain, its missing parts supplied by reference TRBV11-2 and TRBJ1-1, is EAGVAQSPRYKIIEKRQSVAFWCNPISGHATLYWYQQILGQGPKLLIQFQNNGVVDDSQLPKDRFSAERLKGVDSTLKIQPAKLEDSAVYLCASSRITRPEAFFGQGTRLTVV.

The V call is TRBV6-5, the J call TRBJ1-1; D uncertain. The germline V gene has CDR1 MNHEY and CDR2 SVGAGI. CDR3 length: 12 residues. V shed 4 bases and J shed 1 base, with 4 bases lying between them. CDR3 sequence: CASSSANTEAFF. The DNA of the CDR3 is TGTGCCAGCAGTTCCGCGAACACTGAAGCTTTCTTT.

V usage is TRBV7-9 and J usage is TRBJ1-5; 9 positions agree with TRBD1. Germline CDR1 reads SEHNR; CDR2 reads FQNEAQ (reference sequence). The V gene end was trimmed by 2 bases and the J gene end by 1 base; junction bases not matched to a gene: 12. The CDR3 extends over 19 amino acids. In nucleotides, the CDR3 is TGTGCCAGCAGCTTATCCCCGGGGACAGGGAGCGGAAGCAATCAGCCCCAGCATTTT. It is translated as CASSLSPGTGSGSNQPQHF.

This sequence joins TRBV19 and TRBJ2-1, with D unclear. V shed 0 bases and J shed 8 bases, with 20 bases lying between them. Germline CDR1 is LNHDA and CDR2 is SQIVND (reference sequence). The CDR3 sequence is 17 residues long. The CDR3 region is CASSIEMGIVSKDEQFF. CDR3 DNA sequence: TGTGCCAGTAGTATAGAAATGGGGATAGTGTCGAAGGATGAGCAGTTCTTC. Combining the CDR3 with reference TRBV19 and TRBJ2-1 gives the whole variable domain DGGITQSPKYLFRKEGQNVTLSCEQNLNHDAMYWYRQDPGQGLRLIYYSQIVNDFQKGDIAEGYSVSREKKESFPLTVTSAQKNPTAFYLCASSIEMGIVSKDEQFFGPGTRLTVL.

The V call is TRBV7-8, the J call TRBJ1-1; 7 positions match TRBD1. The CDR3 consists of 15 residues. Unmatched junction bases numbered 4, after V lost 0 bases and J lost 3 bases. The V gene's germline CDR1 is SGHVS and CDR2 FQNEAQ. The CDR3 region is CASSLAGTDYTEAFF. In DNA, the CDR3 is TGTGCCAGCAGCTTAGCGGGGACAGATTACACTGAAGCTTTCTTT.

This clone came up once. This rearrangement joins TRBV5-4 to TRBJ2-2; tentatively, D is TRBD2 (6 bases). V was trimmed by 2 bases and J by 2 bases, leaving 19 bases between them. From germline, CDR1 is SGHNT and CDR2 YYREEE (reference sequence). This CDR3 is 18 amino acids long. The CDR3 DNA is TGTGCCAGCAGCTTTGCCCGTTCTTTGGGAGGCAACACCGGGGAGCTGTTTTTT. The encoded protein is CASSFARSLGGNTGELFF.

This clone was counted a single time. This chain connects TRBV28 to TRBJ1-1; weak D call: TRBD1 (6 bases). The CDR3 runs to 13 residues. The germline gives CDR1 MDHEN, CDR2 SYDVKM. V lost 3 bases and J lost 7, with 12 bases in between. The CDR3 bases are TGTGCCAGCAGTTTGGGGGGGCCTAGTGAAGCTTTCTTT. Amino acids: CASSLGGPSEAFF.

The chain recombines TRBV5-1 with TRBJ2-6; D is unclear. Germline lookup yields CDR1 SGHRS and CDR2 YFSETQ. Trimming removed 1 base at V and 2 bases at J, with 7 bases between. This CDR3 has 15 residues. This chain's CDR3 is CASSLTVTGANVLTF. As DNA, the CDR3 is TGCGCCAGCAGCTTGACAGTTACTGGGGCCAACGTCCTGACTTTC. Looking up the rest from reference TRBV5-1 and TRBJ2-6 gives the full variable domain: KAGVTQTPRYLIKTRGQQVTLSCSPISGHRSVSWYQQTPGQGLQFLFEYFSETQRNKGNFPGRFSGRQFSNSRSEMNVSTLELGDSALYLCASSLTVTGANVLTFGAGSRLTVL.

The chain carries TRBV12-5 and TRBJ1-4; TRBD1 matches 7 bases. The CDR3 totals 15 residues. Germline trimming cut 1 base from V and 4 bases from J; bases unmatched to any gene: 3. CDR1 and CDR2 (germline): LGHNT, FRNRAP. The CDR3 coding sequence is TGTGCTAGTGGTTTGGGGGACAGTGGTAATGAAAAACTGTTTTTT. Its protein product is CASGLGDSGNEKLFF.

V gene TRBV5-8 combines with J gene TRBJ2-1; D remains ambiguous. The CDR3 contains 17 residues. Germline lookup yields CDR1 SGHTS and CDR2 YDEGEE. Trimming left V 4 bases short and J 0 bases short, with 17 bases between. Here the CDR3 DNA reads TGTGCCAGCAGCCCTCCAGCCAAGATCACCTCCTACAATGAGCAGTTCTTC. Translating it yields CASSPPAKITSYNEQFF.

This clone was counted a few times. The chain uses TRBV5-1 and TRBJ2-2, with TRBD2 matching 7 bases. V lost 0 bases and J lost 7; bases outside the gene matches: 6. The germline V gene encodes CDR1 SGHRS and CDR2 YFSETQ. The CDR3 length is 15 residues. Here the CDR3 DNA reads TGCGCCAGCAGCTTGGCCGTTCAGCGGGGCGGGGAGCTGTTTTTT. Residues: CASSLAVQRGGELFF.

The rearrangement joins TRBV5-1 to TRBJ2-3; possible D gene TRBD2, 5 bases. The CDR3 is 14 amino acids. The germline gives CDR1 SGHRS, CDR2 YFSETQ. Trimming took 2 bases from V and 2 from J, leaving 9 bases between them. The CDR3 DNA sequence: TGCGCCAGCAGCTTAGAGGGTTTCACAGATACGCAGTATTTT. Encoded protein: CASSLEGFTDTQYF.

J is TRBJ2-3 and V is TRBV5-5, with D tentatively TRBD1 or TRBD2 (7 bases each). The germline gives CDR1 SGHKS, CDR2 YYEKEE (reference sequence). V was shortened by 9 bases and J by 6 bases, with 17 bases between the two germline ends. This CDR3 is built from 13 residues. The chain's CDR3 is CATPPGGGDTQYF. The CDR3 nucleotides read TGTGCCACACCCCCAGGGGGAGGGGATACGCAGTATTTT.

J is TRBJ1-5 and V is TRBV23-1; 8 bases fit TRBD1. TRBV23-1 is an ORF, and what it does is uncertain. Trimming removed 0 bases from V and 2 bases from J; junction bases left unmatched: 24. This CDR3 spans 23 amino acids. The CDR3 DNA reads TGCGCCAGCAGTCAATCGTTTTTTAAGCCTAGACAGGGGAAGTATTCGGGCAATCAGCCCCAGCATTTT. Translation gives CASSQSFFKPRQGKYSGNQPQHF.

This clone was picked up one time. The rearrangement uses TRBV6-5 and TRBJ1-2; a possible D gene is TRBD1 (6 bases). The length of the CDR3 is 15 residues. Germline V gene data show CDR1 as MNHEY and CDR2 as SVGAGI. Deletions cut 9 bases from V and 4 bases from J, with 21 bases between. The CDR3 region has the DNA TGTGCCAGTAGAACGACAGGCCAAGACGTCTATGGCTACACCTTC. Its translation: CASRTTGQDVYGYTF.

The genes are TRBV7-9 and TRBJ2-7; TRBD2 agrees at 10 bases. V gave up 4 bases and J gave up 5 bases; unmatched junction bases: 11. The CDR3 length is 16 residues. Germline V gene sequence: CDR1 SEHNR, CDR2 FQNEAQ (reference sequence). The CDR3 DNA follows: TGTGCCAGCAGCTGGCCCTCTAGCGGGAGTTCTCACGAGCAGTACTTC. Protein sequence: CASSWPSSGSSHEQYF.

The V gene is TRBV18, the J gene TRBJ1-3; 9 nucleotides match TRBD1. CDR3 length equals 16 residues. Germline V gene sequence: CDR1 KGHSH, CDR2 LQKENI. V dropped 6 bases and J dropped 4; count of bases not matched to a gene: 10. CDR3 sequence: CASSNAGTGRGNTIYF. For the CDR3, the DNA is TGTGCCAGCTCGAACGCCGGGACAGGGAGAGGAAACACCATATATTTT.